The rows below give T cell receptor beta chains drawn from one sample of a study of PD-1 blockade in classical Hodgkin lymphoma. The method was immunoSEQ multiplex PCR; TCRdb's version includes in-frame clones alone and lacks a portion of them. The sample includes about 30,000 clones, 80% to 90% of them seen just once. The sample in question was CD4+ T cells from blood, obtained before the fourth cycle of nivolumab. Receptors were obtained from a human donor with classical Hodgkin lymphoma. Both conserved end residues are part of each CDR3. D genes are given only for firm matches. Clone size, where shown, is once, few, many, or a class for clones that have expanded.

V gene	J gene	D gene	clone size	CDR3 protein	CDR3 DNA
TRBV11-2	TRBJ1-3	TRBD1	.	CASSPKRGPGNTIYF	TGTGCCAGCAGCCCGAAAAGGGGGCCGGGAAACACCATATATTTT
TRBV6-1	TRBJ2-2	.	.	CATSAKRINTGELFF	TGTGCCACCAGTGCGAAACGGATTAACACCGGGGAGCTGTTTTTT
TRBV5-1	TRBJ1-1	.	.	CASSQQGSTEAFF	TGCGCCAGCAGCCAACAGGGCTCCACTGAAGCTTTCTTT
TRBV9	TRBJ2-5	TRBD2	.	CASSPGGEFQETQYF	TGTGCCAGCAGCCCTGGGGGGGAATTCCAAGAGACCCAGTACTTC
TRBV12-5	TRBJ1-2	.	.	CASGSSGFSGGYTF	TGTGCTAGTGGTTCGTCAGGGTTTTCGGGTGGCTACACCTTC
TRBV4-1	TRBJ1-5	TRBD1	.	CASSQTGSQDQPQHF	TGCGCCAGCAGCCAGACAGGGAGTCAGGATCAGCCCCAGCATTTT
TRBV19	TRBJ2-3	TRBD2	.	CASSQQLGLADTQYF	TGTGCCAGTAGTCAACAGCTCGGACTAGCAGATACGCAGTATTTT
TRBV5-1	TRBJ2-6	.	.	CASSLGSGANVLTF	TGCGCCAGCAGCTTAGGCTCTGGGGCCAACGTCCTGACTTTC
TRBV7-2	TRBJ1-5	.	once	CASSLGPGLNNQPQHF	TGTGCCAGCAGCTTAGGTCCAGGGCTCAACAATCAGCCCCAGCATTTT
TRBV11-2	TRBJ1-2	.	.	CASSLEGAAGYTF	TGTGCCAGCAGCTTAGAGGGGGCGGCCGGCTACACCTTC
TRBV5-1	TRBJ1-4	.	.	CASSLLPGAGEKLFF	TGCGCCAGCAGCTTGTTGCCGGGAGCGGGTGAAAAACTGTTTTTT
TRBV5-1	TRBJ2-3	TRBD2	.	CASSLAGGPGTDTQYF	TGCGCCAGCAGCTTAGCGGGGGGGCCTGGAACAGATACGCAGTATTTT
TRBV18	TRBJ1-4	.	.	CASSDRFEEKLFF	TGTGCCAGCTCAGACAGGTTTGAAGAAAAACTGTTTTTT
TRBV29-1	TRBJ2-3	TRBD2	.	CSVGTRHTDTQYF	TGCAGCGTGGGGACTAGACACACAGATACGCAGTATTTT
TRBV9	TRBJ2-7	TRBD2	.	CASSPGTSGGGFYEQYF	TGTGCCAGCAGCCCGGGGACTAGCGGGGGGGGATTCTACGAGCAGTACTTC
TRBV7-8	TRBJ2-1	TRBD2	.	CASSFPRRLAVHNEQFF	TGTGCCAGCAGCTTCCCCCGGCGACTAGCGGTCCACAATGAGCAGTTCTTC
TRBV5-4	TRBJ2-5	TRBD2	.	CASSRGGAQETQYF	TGTGCCAGCAGTCGCGGGGGGGCTCAAGAGACCCAGTACTTC
TRBV7-7	TRBJ1-4	TRBD1	.	CASSAGTGANEKLFF	TGTGCCAGCAGCGCGGGGACAGGGGCTAATGAAAAACTGTTTTTT
TRBV29-1	TRBJ2-3	TRBD2	.	CSVGNLRGGRWGTDTQYF	TGCAGCGTTGGGAACTTGCGGGGGGGCCGGTGGGGCACAGATACGCAGTATTTT
TRBV7-9	TRBJ1-5	.	few	CASSEQGPNQPQHF	TGTGCCAGCAGCGAACAGGGTCCCAATCAGCCCCAGCATTTT
TRBV18	TRBJ2-2	TRBD2	.	CASSPPSSGGSLFF	TGTGCCAGCTCACCACCTTCTAGCGGGGGGTCGCTGTTTTTT
TRBV5-1	TRBJ2-1	TRBD2	.	CASSLVGGEGNEQFF	TGCGCCAGCAGCTTGGTAGGCGGGGAGGGGAATGAGCAGTTCTTC
TRBV18	TRBJ1-1	TRBD1	once	CASSPGDRGVNTEAFF	TGTGCCAGCTCACCAGGAGACAGGGGGGTGAACACTGAAGCTTTCTTT
TRBV27	TRBJ1-6	.	few	CASSPLKTLLNSPLHF	TGTGCCAGCAGTCCCCTCAAAACTCTACTTAATTCACCCCTCCACTTT